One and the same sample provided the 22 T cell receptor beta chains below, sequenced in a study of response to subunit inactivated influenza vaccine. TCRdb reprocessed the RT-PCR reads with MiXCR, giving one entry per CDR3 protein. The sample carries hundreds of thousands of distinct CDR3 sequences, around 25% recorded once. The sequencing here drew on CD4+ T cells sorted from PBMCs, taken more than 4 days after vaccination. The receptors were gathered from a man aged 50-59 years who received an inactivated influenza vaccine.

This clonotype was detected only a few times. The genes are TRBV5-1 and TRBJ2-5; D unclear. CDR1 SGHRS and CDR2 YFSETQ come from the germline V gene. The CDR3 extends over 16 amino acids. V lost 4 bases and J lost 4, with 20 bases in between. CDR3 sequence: CASSLRSLDRSETQYF. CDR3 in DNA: TGCGCCAGCAGCCTGAGGTCCCTCGATAGATCAGAGACCCAGTACTTC. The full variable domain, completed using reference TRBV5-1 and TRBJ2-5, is KAGVTQTPRYLIKTRGQQVTLSCSPISGHRSVSWYQQTPGQGLQFLFEYFSETQRNKGNFPGRFSGRQFSNSRSEMNVSTLELGDSALYLCASSLRSLDRSETQYFGPGTRLLVL.

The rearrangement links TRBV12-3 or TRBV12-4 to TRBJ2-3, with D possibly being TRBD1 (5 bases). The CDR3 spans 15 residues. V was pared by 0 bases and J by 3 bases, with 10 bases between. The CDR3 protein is CASSLAGPGTDTQYF. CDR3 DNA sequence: TGTGCCAGCAGTTTAGCCGGGCCAGGGACAGATACGCAGTATTTT.

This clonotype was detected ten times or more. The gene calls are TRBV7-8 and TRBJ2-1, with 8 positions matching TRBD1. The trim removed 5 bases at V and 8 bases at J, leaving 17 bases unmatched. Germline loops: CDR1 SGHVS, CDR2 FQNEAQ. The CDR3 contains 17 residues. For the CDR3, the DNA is TGTGCCAGCAGCATCGACAGGGGAGGTCTACAGCGTCATGAGCAGTTCTTC. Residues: CASSIDRGGLQRHEQFF.

The CDR3 protein is CASSPQGIEQYF. Here the CDR3 DNA reads TGTGCCAGCTCACCTCAGGGGATCGAGCAGTACTTC. This rearrangement joins TRBV18 to TRBJ2-7; a possible D gene is TRBD1 (6 bases). The CDR3 covers 12 residues. CDR1 and CDR2 (germline): KGHSH, LQKENI. Trimming pared 3 bases from V and 6 bases from J, leaving 9 bases between.

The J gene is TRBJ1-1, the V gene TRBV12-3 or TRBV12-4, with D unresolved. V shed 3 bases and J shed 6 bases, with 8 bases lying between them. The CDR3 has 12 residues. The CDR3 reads CASSFVVAEAFF. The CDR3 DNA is TGTGCCAGCAGTTTTGTAGTAGCTGAAGCTTTCTTT.

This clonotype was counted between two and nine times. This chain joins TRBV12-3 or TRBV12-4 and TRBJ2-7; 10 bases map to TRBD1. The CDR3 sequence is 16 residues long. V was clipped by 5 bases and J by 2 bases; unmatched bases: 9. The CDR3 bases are TGTGCCAGCAGTCCATCCCCGGGACAGGGGCCCTACGAGCAGTACTTC. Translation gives CASSPSPGQGPYEQYF.

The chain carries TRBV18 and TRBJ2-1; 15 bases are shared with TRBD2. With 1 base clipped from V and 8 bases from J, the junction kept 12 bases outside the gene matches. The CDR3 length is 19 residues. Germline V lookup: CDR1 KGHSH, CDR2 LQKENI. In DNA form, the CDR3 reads TGTGCCAGCTCACCACGCCGGACTAGCGGGGGGGCCATACAATATGAGCAGTTCTTC. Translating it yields CASSPRRTSGGAIQYEQFF.

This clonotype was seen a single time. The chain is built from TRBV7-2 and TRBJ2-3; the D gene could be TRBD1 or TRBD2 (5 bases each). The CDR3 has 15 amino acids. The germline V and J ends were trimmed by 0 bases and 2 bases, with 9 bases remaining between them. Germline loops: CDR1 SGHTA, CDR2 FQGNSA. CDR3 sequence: CASSLAGPITDTQYF. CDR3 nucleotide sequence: TGTGCCAGCAGCTTAGCGGGACCCATCACAGATACGCAGTATTTT.

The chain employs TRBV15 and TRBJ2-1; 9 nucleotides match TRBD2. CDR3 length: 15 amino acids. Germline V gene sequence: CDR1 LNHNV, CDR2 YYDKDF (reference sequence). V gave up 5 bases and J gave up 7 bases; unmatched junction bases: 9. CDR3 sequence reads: CATSPTAGGDNEQFF. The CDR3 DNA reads TGTGCCACCAGCCCTACAGCGGGAGGAGATAATGAGCAGTTCTTC.

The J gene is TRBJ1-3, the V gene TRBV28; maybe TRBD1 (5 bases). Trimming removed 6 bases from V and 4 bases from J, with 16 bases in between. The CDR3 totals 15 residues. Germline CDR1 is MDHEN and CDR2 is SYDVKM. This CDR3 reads CASSRGGNYGNTIYF. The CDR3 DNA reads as TGTGCCAGCAGCCGCGGGGGGAATTACGGAAACACCATATATTTT.

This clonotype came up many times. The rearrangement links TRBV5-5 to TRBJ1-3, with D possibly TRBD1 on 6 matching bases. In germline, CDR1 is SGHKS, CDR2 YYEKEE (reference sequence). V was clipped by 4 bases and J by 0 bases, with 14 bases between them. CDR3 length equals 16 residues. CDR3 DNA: TGTGCCAGCAGCGAGACAGGAATCGACTCTGGAAACACCATATATTTT. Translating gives CASSETGIDSGNTIYF.

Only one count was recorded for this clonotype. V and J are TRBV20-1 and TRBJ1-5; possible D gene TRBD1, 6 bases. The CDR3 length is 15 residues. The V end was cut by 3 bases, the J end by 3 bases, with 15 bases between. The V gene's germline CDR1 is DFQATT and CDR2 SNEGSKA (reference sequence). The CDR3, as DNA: TGCAGTGCTAGGATCCAGGGGACCACCAATCAGCCCCAGCATTTT. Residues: CSARIQGTTNQPQHF.

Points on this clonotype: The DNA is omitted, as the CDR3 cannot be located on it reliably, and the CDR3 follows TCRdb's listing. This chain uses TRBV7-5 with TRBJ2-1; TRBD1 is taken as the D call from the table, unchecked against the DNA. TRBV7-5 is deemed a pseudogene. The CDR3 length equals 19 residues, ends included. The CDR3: CISVSEALQGGSTYNEQFF.

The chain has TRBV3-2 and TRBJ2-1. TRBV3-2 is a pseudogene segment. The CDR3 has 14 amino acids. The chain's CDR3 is CASETGSSYNEQFF. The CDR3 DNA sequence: TGTGCCAGCGAAACGGGGAGCTCCTACAATGAGCAGTTCTTC.

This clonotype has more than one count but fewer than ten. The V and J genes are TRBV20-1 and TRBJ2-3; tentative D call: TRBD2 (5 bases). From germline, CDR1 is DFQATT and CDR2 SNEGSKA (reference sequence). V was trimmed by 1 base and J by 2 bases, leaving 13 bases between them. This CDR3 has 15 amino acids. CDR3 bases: TGCAGTGCTAGAGTAACTTTAGCGTACACAGATACGCAGTATTTT. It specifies CSARVTLAYTDTQYF.

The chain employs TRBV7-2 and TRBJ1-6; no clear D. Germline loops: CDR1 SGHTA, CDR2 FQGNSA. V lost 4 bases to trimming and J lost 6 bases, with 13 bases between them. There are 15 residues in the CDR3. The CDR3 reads CASSYRSLGNSPLHF. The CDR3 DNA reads TGTGCCAGCAGCTATAGGTCCCTGGGTAATTCACCCCTCCACTTT.

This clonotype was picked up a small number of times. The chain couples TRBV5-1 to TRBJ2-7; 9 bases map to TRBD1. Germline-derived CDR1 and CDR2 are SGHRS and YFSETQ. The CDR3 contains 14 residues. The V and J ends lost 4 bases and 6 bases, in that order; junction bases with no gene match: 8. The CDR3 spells CASSMGQGGSEQYF. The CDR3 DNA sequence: TGCGCCAGCAGCATGGGACAGGGTGGTAGCGAGCAGTACTTC.

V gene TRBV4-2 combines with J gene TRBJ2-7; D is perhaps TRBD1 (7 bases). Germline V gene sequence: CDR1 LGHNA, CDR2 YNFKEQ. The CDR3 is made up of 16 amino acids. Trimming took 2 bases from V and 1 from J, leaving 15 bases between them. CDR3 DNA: TGTGCCAGCAGCCAACGCGGGACAGCCGGTTCCTACGAGCAGTACTTC. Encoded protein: CASSQRGTAGSYEQYF.

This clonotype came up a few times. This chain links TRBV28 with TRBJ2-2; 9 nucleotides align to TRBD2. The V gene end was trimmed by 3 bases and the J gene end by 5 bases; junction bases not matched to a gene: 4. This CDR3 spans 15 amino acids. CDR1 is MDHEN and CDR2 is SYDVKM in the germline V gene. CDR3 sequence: CASSFSGRITGELFF. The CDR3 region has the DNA TGTGCCAGCAGTTTCAGCGGGAGGATAACCGGGGAGCTGTTTTTT. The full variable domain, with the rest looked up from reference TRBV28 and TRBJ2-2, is DVKVTQSSRYLVKRTGEKVFLECVQDMDHENMFWYRQDPGLGLRLIYFSYDVKMKEKGDIPEGYSVSREKKERFSLILESASTNQTSMYLCASSFSGRITGELFFGEGSRLTVL.

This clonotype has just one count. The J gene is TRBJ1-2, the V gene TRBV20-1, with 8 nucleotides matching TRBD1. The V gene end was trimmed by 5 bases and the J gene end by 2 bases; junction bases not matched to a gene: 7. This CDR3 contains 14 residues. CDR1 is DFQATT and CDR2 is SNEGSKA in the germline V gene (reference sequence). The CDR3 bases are TGCAGTGCTGGACAGGGCCTGAGGAACTATGGCTACACCTTC. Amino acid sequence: CSAGQGLRNYGYTF.

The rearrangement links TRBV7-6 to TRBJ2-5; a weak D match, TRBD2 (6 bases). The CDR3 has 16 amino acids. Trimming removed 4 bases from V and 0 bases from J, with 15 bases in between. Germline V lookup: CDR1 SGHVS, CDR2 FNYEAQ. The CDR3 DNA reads TGTGCCAGCAGCTGGGAGGCGGGAAACCACCAAGAGACCCAGTACTTC. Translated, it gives CASSWEAGNHQETQYF. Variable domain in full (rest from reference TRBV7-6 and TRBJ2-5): GAGVSQSPRYKVTKRGQDVALRCDPISGHVSLYWYRQALGQGPEFLTYFNYEAQQDKSGLPNDRFSAERPEGSISTLTIQRTEQRDSAMYRCASSWEAGNHQETQYFGPGTRLLVL.

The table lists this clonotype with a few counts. The CDR3 bases are TGTGCCAGCGATAACAGGGGGCTATCTGAGACCCAGTACTTC. Translation gives CASDNRGLSETQYF. The genes are TRBV5-6 and TRBJ2-5, with TRBD1 matching over 9 bases. J lost 5 bases, V lost 7 bases, and 9 bases had no gene match. This CDR3 has 14 residues. The germline V gene has CDR1 SGHDT and CDR2 YYEEEE.